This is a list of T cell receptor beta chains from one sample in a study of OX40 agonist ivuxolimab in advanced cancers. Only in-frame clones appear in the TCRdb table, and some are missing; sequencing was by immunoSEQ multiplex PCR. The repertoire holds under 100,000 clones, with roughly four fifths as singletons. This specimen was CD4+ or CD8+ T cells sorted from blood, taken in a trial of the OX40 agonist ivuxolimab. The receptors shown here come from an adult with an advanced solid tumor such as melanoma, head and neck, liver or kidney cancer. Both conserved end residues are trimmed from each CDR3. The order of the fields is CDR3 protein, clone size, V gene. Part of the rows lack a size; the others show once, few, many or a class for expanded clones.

CDR3aa: ASSSPGGGSTEAF
abundance: NA
v_gene: TRBV5-1

CDR3aa: ASSESPRGTDYEQY
abundance: NA
v_gene: TRBV10-2

CDR3aa: ATSRGRGGQGGYEQY
abundance: NA
v_gene: TRBV15

CDR3aa: ASSPGFDPTEAF
abundance: NA
v_gene: TRBV5-5

CDR3aa: ASSFSRNTEAF
abundance: NA
v_gene: TRBV19

CDR3aa: ASSLGPLGADEQY
abundance: NA
v_gene: TRBV7-6

CDR3aa: ASGPDRTNTGELF
abundance: NA
v_gene: TRBV12-5

CDR3aa: ASSLWGPNTGELF
abundance: NA
v_gene: TRBV5-1

CDR3aa: ASRQVNDNEQF
abundance: NA
v_gene: TRBV14

CDR3aa: ASSFGRVGYEQY
abundance: NA
v_gene: TRBV27

CDR3aa: ASSLGGHLHSNQPQH
abundance: NA
v_gene: TRBV7-6

CDR3aa: ASSGQGGKYEQY
abundance: NA
v_gene: TRBV7-2

CDR3aa: ASRFSGSTDTQY
abundance: once
v_gene: TRBV11-2

CDR3aa: ASSQDGGLAGVGETQY
abundance: NA
v_gene: TRBV7-2

CDR3aa: ASSTGPTESYEQY
abundance: NA
v_gene: TRBV9

CDR3aa: ASSQGFGRGIQETQY
abundance: NA
v_gene: TRBV14

CDR3aa: AISLAGGLNTGELF
abundance: NA
v_gene: TRBV10-3